The T cell receptor (beta chain) described here comes from a study of radiotherapy plus CTLA-4 blockade in lung cancer. Study as a whole: Disease control was seen in about 30% of patients, objective responses in around 17%. Study-wide points: TCR clones originating in tumors grew in number in blood after radiotherapy plus ipilimumab.

On this clone itself: The antigen is not known.

This table comes from immunoSEQ multiplex PCR, and its TCRdb copy is limited to in-frame clones, with some not included. The table lists about 62,000 clones, around 77% of them singletons. Those patients who had chemo-refractory metastatic non-small-cell lung cancer were given focal radiation along with CTLA-4 blockade through ipilimumab. Germline V gene data show CDR1 as MNHEY and CDR2 as SVGAGI. The CDR3 is made up of 14 amino acids. The receptor was isolated from a human donor with non-small cell lung cancer who had a complete response to radiotherapy plus ipilimumab. The material sequenced was peripheral blood, taken from a patient treated with radiotherapy plus ipilimumab. V gene TRBV6-5 combines with J gene TRBJ2-5, with TRBD1 identical over 8 bases. The DNA end lines up better with TRBJ2-7; the J call may be wrong. CDR3 sequence reads: CASRSSTGVHEQYF. Written as DNA, the CDR3 is TGTGCCAGCAGATCGTCGACAGGGGTCCACGAGCAGTACTTC.